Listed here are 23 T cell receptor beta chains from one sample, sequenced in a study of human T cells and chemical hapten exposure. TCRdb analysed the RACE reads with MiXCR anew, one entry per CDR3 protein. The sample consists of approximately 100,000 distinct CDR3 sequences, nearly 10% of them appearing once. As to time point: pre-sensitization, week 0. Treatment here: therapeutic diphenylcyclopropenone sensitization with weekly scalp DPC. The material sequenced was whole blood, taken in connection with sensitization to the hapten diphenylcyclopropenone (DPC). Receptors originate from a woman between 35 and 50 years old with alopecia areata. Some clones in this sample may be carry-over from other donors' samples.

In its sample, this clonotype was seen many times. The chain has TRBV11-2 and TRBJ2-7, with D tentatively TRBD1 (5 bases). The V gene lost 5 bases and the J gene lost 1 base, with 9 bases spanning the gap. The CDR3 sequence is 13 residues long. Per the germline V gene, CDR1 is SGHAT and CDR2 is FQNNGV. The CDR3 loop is CASSVQVSYEQYF. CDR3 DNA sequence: TGTGCCAGCAGCGTACAGGTTTCCTACGAGCAGTACTTC.

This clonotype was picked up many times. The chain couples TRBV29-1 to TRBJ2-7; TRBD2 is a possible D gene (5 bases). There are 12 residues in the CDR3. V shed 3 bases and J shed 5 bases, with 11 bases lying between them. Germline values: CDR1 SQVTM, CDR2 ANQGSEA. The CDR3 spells CSVDKTGNEQYF. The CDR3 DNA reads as TGCAGCGTTGACAAAACCGGGAACGAGCAGTACTTC.

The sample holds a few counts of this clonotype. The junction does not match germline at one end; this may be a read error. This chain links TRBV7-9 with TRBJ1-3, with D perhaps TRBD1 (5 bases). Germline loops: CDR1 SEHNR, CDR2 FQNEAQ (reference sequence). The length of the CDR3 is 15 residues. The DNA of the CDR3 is TGTGCCAGCAGCGGACGGGGGGTCTCTGGAAACACCGTATATTTT. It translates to CASSGRGVSGNTVYF.

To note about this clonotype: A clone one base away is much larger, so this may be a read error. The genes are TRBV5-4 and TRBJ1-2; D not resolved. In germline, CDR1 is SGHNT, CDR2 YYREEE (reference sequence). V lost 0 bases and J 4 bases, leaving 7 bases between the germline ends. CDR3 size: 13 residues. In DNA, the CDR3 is TGTGCCAGCAGCTTGGGTGAGATCTATGGCTACACCTTC. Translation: CASSLGEIYGYTF.

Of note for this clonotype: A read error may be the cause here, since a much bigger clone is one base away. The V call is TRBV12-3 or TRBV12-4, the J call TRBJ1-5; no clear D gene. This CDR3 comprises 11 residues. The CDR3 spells CASSVQQPRHF. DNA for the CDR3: TGTGCCAGCAGCGTGCAGCAGCCCCGGCATTTT.

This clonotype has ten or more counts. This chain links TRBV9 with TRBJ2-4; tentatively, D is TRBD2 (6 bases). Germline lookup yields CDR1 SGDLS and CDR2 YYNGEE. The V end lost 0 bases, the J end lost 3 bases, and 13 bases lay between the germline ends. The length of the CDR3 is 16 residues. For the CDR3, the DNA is TGTGCCAGCAGCGTAGGTGGGGGGAGGAACAAAAACATTCAGTACTTC. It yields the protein CASSVGGGRNKNIQYF.

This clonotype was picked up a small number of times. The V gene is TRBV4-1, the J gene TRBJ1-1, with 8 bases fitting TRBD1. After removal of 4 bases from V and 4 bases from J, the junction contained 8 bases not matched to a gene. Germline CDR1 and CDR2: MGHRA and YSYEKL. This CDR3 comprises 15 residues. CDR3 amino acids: CASSLTLTGGTEAFF. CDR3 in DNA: TGCGCCAGCAGCCTCACATTAACAGGGGGCACTGAAGCTTTCTTT.

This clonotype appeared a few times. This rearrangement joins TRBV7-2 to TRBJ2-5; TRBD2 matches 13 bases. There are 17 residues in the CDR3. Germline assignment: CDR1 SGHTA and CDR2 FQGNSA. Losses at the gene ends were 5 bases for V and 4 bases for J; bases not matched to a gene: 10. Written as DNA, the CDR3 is TGTGCCAGCAGCCCCCAGACTAGCGGGGGGTCACGAGAGACCCAGTACTTC. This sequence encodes CASSPQTSGGSRETQYF. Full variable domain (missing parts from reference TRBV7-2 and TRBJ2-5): GAGVSQSPSNKVTEKGKDVELRCDPISGHTALYWYRQSLGQGLEFLIYFQGNSAPDKSGLPSDRFSAERTGGSVSTLTIQRTQQEDSAVYLCASSPQTSGGSRETQYFGPGTRLLVL.

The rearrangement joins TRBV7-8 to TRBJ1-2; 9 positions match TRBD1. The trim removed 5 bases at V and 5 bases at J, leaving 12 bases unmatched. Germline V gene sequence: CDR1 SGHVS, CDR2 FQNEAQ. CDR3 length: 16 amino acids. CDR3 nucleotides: TGTGCCAGCAGCCCCTCCGGGACAGGGCACTCGTATGGCTACACCTTC. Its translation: CASSPSGTGHSYGYTF.

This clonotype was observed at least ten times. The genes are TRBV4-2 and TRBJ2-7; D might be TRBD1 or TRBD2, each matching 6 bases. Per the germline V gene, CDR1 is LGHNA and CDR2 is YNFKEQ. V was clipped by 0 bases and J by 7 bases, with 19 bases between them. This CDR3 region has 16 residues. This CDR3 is CASSQDTGDTGVEQYF. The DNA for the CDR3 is TGTGCCAGCAGCCAAGATACGGGGGACACGGGGGTTGAGCAGTACTTC.

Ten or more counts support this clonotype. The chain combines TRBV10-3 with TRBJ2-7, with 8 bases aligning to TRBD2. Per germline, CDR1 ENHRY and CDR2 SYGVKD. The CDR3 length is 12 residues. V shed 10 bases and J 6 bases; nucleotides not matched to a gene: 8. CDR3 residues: CATGTRALEQYF. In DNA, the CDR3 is TGTGCCACCGGGACTAGGGCACTCGAGCAGTACTTC.

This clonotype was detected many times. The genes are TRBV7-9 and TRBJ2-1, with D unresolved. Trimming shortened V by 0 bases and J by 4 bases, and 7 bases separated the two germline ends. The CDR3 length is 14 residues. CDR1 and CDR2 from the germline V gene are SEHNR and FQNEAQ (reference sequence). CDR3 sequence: CASSLAQVYNEQFF. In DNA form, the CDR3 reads TGTGCCAGCAGCTTAGCGCAAGTTTACAATGAGCAGTTCTTC. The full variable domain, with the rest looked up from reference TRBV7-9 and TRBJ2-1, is DTGVSQNPRHKITKRGQNVTFRCDPISEHNRLYWYRQTLGQGPEFLTYFQNEAQLEKSRLLSDRFSAERPKGSFSTLEIQRTEQGDSAMYLCASSLAQVYNEQFFGPGTRLTVL.

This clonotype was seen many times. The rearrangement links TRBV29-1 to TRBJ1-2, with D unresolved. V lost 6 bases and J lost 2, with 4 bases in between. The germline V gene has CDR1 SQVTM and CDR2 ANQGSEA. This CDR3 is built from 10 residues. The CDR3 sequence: CSVKNYGYTF. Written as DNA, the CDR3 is TGCAGCGTCAAGAACTATGGCTACACCTTC. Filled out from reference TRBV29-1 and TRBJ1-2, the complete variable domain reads SAVISQKPSRDICQRGTSLTIQCQVDSQVTMMFWYRQQPGQSLTLIATANQGSEATYESGFVIDKFPISRPNLTFSTLTVSNMSPEDSSIYLCSVKNYGYTFGSGTRLTVV.

This CDR3 is CASSPRTSGDHNEQFF. CDR3 DNA sequence: TGTGCCAGCTCACCACGGACTAGCGGGGATCACAATGAGCAGTTCTTC. V is TRBV18 and J is TRBJ2-1, with 12 bases fitting TRBD2. V trimming: 1 base; J trimming: 5 bases; junction bases outside the gene matches: 3. Germline loops: CDR1 KGHSH, CDR2 LQKENI. The CDR3 has 16 residues.

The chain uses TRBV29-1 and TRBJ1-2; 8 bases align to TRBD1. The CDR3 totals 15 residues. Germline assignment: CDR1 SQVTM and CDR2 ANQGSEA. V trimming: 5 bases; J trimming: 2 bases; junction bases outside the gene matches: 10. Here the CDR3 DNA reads TGCAGCGTTTTCGAGGCCTGGACAGGGAACTATGGCTACACCTTC. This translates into CSVFEAWTGNYGYTF.

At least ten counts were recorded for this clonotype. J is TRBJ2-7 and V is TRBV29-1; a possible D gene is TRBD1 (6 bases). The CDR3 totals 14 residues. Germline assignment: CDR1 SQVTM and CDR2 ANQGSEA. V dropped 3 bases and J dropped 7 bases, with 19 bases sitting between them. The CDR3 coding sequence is TGCAGCGTTGATCGGGACATAACAGGTGTAGAGCAGTACTTC. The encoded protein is CSVDRDITGVEQYF.

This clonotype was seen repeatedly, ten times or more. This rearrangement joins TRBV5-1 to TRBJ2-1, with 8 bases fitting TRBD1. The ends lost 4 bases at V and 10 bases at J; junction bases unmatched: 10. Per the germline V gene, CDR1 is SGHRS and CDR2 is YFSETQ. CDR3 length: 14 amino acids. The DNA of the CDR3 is TGCGCCAGCAGCCCAGGACAGGGATCCAGCGAGCAGTTCTTC. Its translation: CASSPGQGSSEQFF.

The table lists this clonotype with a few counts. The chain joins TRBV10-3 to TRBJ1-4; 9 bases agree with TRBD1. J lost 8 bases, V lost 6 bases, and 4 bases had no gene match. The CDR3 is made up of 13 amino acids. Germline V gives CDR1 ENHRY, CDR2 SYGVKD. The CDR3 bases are TGTGCCATCAGGACAGGGGGACAAGAAAAACTGTTTTTT. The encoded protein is CAIRTGGQEKLFF.

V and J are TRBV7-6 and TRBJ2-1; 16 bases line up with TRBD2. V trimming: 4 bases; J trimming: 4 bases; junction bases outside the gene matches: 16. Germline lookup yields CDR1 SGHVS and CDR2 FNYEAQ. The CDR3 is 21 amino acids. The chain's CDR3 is CASSSTGTSGGVDLGYNEQFF. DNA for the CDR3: TGTGCCAGCAGCTCGACCGGGACTAGCGGGGGGGTCGACCTAGGTTACAATGAGCAGTTCTTC.

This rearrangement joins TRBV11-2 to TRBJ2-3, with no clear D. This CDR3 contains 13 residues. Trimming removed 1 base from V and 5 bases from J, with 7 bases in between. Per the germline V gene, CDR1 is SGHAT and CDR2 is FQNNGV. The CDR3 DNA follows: TGTGCCAGCAGCTTAGGGAGAGGAGATACGCAGTATTTT. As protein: CASSLGRGDTQYF.

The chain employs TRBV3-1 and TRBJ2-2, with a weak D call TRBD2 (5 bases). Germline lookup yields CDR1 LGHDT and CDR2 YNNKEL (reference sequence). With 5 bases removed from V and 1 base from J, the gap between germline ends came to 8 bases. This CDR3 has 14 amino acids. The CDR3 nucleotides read TGTGCCAGCAGCTCGGGATGGAACACCGGGGAGCTGTTTTTT. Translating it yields CASSSGWNTGELFF. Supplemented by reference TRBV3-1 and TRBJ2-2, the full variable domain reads DTAVSQTPKYLVTQMGNDKSIKCEQNLGHDTMYWYKQDSKKFLKIMFSYNNKELIINETVPNRFSPKSPDKAHLNLHINSLELGDSAVYFCASSSGWNTGELFFGEGSRLTVL.

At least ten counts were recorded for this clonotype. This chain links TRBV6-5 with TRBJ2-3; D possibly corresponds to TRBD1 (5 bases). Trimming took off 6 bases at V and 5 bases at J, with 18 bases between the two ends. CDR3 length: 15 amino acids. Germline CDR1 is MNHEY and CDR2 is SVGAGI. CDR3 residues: CASSPLAGNGDTQYF. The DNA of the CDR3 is TGTGCCAGCAGCCCCCTCGCAGGGAATGGAGATACGCAGTATTTT.

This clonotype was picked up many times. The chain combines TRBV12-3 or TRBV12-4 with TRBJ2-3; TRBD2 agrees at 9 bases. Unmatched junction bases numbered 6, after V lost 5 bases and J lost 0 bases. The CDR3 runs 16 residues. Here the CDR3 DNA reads TGTGCCAGCAGTCCCCGGACTAGCGCGAGCACAGATACGCAGTATTTT. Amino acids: CASSPRTSASTDTQYF.